The T cell receptor (beta chain) under discussion was sequenced for a study of cytotoxic CD8 clonotypes in ibrutinib-treated CLL. Study in general: About 24 partial and 2 complete responses; at median approximately 6 years, roughly 15 remitted, approximately 12 progressed. The taking of response samples occurred after a median roughly twelve months of treatment, with a range of 6 to 36. General study findings and limits: Private clonotypes, not public ones, expanded at ibrutinib response. Different sampling times were used for sustained-remission and progressing patients.

The assay was immunoSEQ multiplex PCR, and TCRdb's table has in-frame clones only and misses some. The sample lists some 300,000 clones; 80% were seen once. To note about this clone: The target antigen is unknown.

CDR3 length: 16 amino acids. V was shortened by 4 bases and J by 2 bases, with 16 bases between the two germline ends. CDR1 is SGDLS and CDR2 is YYNGEE in the germline V gene. The V and J genes are TRBV9 and TRBJ2-1; the D gene is possibly TRBD2 (6 bases). Sample: PBMCs, taken before ibrutinib treatment. This clonotype was sampled from a human donor with chronic lymphocytic leukemia. The CDR3 is CASSTQPRGAYNEQFF. The CDR3 DNA is TGTGCCAGCAGCACTCAACCCCGCGGGGCCTACAATGAGCAGTTCTTC.